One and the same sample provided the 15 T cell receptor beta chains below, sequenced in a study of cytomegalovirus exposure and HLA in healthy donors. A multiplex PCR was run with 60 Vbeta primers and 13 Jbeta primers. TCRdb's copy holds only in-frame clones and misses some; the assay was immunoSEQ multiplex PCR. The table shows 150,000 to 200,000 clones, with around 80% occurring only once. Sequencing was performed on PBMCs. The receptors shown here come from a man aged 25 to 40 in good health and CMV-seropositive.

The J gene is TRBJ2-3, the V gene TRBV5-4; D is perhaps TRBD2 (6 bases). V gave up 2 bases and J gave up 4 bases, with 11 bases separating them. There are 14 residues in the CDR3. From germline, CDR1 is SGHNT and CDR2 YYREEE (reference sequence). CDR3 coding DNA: TGTGCCAGCAGCTTATCGGGAGAGCCAGATACGCAGTATTTT. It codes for CASSLSGEPDTQYF.

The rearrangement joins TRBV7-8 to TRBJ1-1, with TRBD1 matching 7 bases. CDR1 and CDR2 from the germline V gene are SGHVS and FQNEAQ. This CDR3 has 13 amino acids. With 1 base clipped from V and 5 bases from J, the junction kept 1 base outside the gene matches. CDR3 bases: TGTGCCAGCAGCTTAGGGGGACAGACTGAAGCTTTCTTT. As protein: CASSLGGQTEAFF.

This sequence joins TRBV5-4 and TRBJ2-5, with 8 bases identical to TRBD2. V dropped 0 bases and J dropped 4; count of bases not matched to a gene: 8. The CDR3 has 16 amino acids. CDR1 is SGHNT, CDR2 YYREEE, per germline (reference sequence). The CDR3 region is CASSLDLRGGGETQYF. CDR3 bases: TGTGCCAGCAGCTTGGATTTACGGGGGGGCGGAGAGACCCAGTACTTC.

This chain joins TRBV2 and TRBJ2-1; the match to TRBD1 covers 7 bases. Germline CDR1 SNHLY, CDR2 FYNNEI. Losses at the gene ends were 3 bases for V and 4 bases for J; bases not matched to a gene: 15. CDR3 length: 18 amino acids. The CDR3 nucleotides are TGTGCCAGCAGTGACATTATGGTTTGGCAGGGGGAGTACAATGAGCAGTTCTTC. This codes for CASSDIMVWQGEYNEQFF.

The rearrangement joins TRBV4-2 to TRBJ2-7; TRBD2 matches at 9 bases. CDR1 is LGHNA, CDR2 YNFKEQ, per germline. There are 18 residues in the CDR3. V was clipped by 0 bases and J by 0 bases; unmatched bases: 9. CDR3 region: CASSQDHPSGDLSYEQYF. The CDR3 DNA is TGTGCCAGCAGCCAAGATCATCCTAGCGGGGACCTCTCCTACGAGCAGTACTTC.

The CDR3 region has the DNA TGTGCCAGCGCCTGGCCGGGGGAGAGAAATTCACCCCTCCACTTT. It encodes CASAWPGERNSPLHF. The V gene is TRBV4-2, the J gene TRBJ1-6; D is perhaps TRBD1 (5 bases). The CDR3 totals 15 residues. Trimming removed 8 bases from V and 7 bases from J, with 18 bases in between. Germline loops: CDR1 LGHNA, CDR2 YNFKEQ.

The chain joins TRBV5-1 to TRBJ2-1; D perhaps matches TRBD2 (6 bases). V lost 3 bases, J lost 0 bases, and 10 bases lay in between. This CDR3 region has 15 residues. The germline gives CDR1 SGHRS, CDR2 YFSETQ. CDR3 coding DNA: TGCGCCAGCAGCTCGGGACTCAACTCCTACAATGAGCAGTTCTTC. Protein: CASSSGLNSYNEQFF.

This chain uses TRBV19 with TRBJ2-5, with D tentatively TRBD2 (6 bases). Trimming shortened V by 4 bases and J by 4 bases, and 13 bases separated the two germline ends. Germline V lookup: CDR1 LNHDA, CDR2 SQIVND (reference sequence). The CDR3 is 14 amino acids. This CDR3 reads CASSSQTSTETQYF. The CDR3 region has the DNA TGTGCCAGTAGTAGCCAGACTAGTACAGAGACCCAGTACTTC. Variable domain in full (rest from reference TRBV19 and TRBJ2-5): DGGITQSPKYLFRKEGQNVTLSCEQNLNHDAMYWYRQDPGQGLRLIYYSQIVNDFQKGDIAEGYSVSREKKESFPLTVTSAQKNPTAFYLCASSSQTSTETQYFGPGTRLLVL.

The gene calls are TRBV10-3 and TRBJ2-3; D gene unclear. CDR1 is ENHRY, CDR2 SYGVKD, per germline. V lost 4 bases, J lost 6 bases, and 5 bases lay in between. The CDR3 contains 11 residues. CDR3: CAISGGDTQYF. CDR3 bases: TGTGCCATCAGTGGTGGCGATACGCAGTATTTT.

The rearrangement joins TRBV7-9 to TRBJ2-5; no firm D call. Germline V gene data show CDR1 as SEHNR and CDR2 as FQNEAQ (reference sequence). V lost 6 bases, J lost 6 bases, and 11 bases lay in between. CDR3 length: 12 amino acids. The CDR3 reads CASSTGLQTQYF. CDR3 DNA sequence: TGTGCCAGCAGTACCGGGTTACAGACCCAGTACTTC.

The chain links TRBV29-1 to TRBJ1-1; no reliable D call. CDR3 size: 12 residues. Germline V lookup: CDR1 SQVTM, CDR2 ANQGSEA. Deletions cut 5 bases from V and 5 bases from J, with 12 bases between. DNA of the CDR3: TGCAGCGTTCTAATCGCGGGGACTGAAGCTTTCTTT. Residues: CSVLIAGTEAFF.

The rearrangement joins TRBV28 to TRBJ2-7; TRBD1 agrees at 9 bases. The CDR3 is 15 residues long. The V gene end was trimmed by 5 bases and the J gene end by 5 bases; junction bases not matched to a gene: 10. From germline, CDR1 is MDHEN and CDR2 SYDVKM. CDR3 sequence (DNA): TGTGCCAGCAGTCTACTGGGGACAGGGAGCCACGAGCAGTACTTC. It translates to CASSLLGTGSHEQYF.

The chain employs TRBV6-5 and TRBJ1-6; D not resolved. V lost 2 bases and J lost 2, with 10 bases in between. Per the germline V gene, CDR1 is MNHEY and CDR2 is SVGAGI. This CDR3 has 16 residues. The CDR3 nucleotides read TGTGCCAGCAGTTACGGTCGGGGTCCCTATAATTCACCCCTCCACTTT. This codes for CASSYGRGPYNSPLHF.

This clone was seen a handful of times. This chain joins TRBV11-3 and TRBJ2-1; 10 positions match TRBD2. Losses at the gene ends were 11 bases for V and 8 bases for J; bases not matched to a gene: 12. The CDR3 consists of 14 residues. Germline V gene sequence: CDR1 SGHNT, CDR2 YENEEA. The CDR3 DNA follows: TGTGCCTCACTAAGAAGCGGGGGGGCCGATGAGCAGTTCTTC. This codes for CASLRSGGADEQFF. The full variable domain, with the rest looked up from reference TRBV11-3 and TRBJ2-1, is EAGVVQSPRYKIIEKKQPVAFWCNPISGHNTLYWYLQNLGQGPELLIRYENEEAVDDSQLPKDRFSAERLKGVDSTLKIQPAELGDSAVYLCASLRSGGADEQFFGPGTRLTVL.

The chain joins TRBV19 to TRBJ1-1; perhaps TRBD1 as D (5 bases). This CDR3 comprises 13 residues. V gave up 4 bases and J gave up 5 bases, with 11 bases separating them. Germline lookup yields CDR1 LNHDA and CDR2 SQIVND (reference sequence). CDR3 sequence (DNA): TGTGCCAGTAGTAGCAGGGCGTTGACTGAAGCTTTCTTT. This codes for CASSSRALTEAFF. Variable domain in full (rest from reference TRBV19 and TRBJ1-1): DGGITQSPKYLFRKEGQNVTLSCEQNLNHDAMYWYRQDPGQGLRLIYYSQIVNDFQKGDIAEGYSVSREKKESFPLTVTSAQKNPTAFYLCASSSRALTEAFFGQGTRLTVV.